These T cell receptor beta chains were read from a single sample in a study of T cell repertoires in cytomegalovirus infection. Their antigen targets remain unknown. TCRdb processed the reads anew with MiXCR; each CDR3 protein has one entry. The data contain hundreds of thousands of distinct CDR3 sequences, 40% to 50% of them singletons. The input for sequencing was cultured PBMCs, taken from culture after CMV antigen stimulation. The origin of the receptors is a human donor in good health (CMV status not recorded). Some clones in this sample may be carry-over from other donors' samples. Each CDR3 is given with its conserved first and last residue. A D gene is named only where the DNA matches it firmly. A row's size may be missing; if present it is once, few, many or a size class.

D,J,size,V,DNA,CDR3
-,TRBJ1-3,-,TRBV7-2,TGTGCCAGCAGCTTTATGGATCCCTCTGGAAACACCATATATTTT,CASSFMDPSGNTIYF
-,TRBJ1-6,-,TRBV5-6,TGTGCCAGCAGCTTTATCCGAGATTCACCCCTCCACTTT,CASSFIRDSPLHF
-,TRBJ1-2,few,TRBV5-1,TGCGCCAGCAGCCAATCCGGGGCCCCCTATGGCTACACCTTC,CASSQSGAPYGYTF
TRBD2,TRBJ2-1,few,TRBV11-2,TGTGCCAGCAGCTTTGTAGCGGGAGTTTTTGAGCAGTTCTTC,CASSFVAGVFEQFF
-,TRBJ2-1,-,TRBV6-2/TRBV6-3,TGTGCCAGCAGTTACGTCGGCGGGATCTCCTACAATGAGCAGTTCTTC,CASSYVGGISYNEQFF
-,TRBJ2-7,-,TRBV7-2,TGTGCCAGCAGCGAGGGACGCCACGCAGCTTACGAGCAGTACTTC,CASSEGRHAAYEQYF
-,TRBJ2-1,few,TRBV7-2,TGTGCCAGCAGCCTAACAGGGAGGGGGGGGTTCTTC,CASSLTGRGGFF
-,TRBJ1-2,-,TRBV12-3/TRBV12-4,TGTGCCAGCAGAAAAGACAGCGGCTATGGCTACACCTTC,CASRKDSGYGYTF
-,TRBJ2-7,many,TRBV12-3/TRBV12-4,TGTGCCAGCAGCTTAGCCGGCGGAACCTACGAGCAGTACTTC,CASSLAGGTYEQYF
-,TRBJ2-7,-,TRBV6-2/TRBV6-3,TGTGCCAGCTTAAGGGCGGTCTCCTACGAGCAGTACTTC,CASLRAVSYEQYF
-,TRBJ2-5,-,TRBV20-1,TGCAGTGCTAGTGTCTACCAAGAGACCCAGTACTTC,CSASVYQETQYF
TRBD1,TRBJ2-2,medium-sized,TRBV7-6,TGTGCCAGCAGCCCCCAGGGGGCCGGCGGGGAGCTGTTTTTT,CASSPQGAGGELFF
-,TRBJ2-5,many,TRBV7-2,TGTGCCAGCAGCTCCTCATACCAAGAGACCCAGTACTTC,CASSSSYQETQYF
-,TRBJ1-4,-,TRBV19,TGTGCCAGTAGTTCCAGAGGAGAAGGACTTAATGAAAAACTGTTTTTT,CASSSRGEGLNEKLFF
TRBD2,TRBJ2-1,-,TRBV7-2,TGTGCCAGCAGCTCGGGGGGGAGCATCAATGAGCAGTTCTTC,CASSSGGSINEQFF
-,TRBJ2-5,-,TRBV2,TGTGCCAGCAGTGGGGCGGCCGGATGGTTTCAAGAGACCCAGTACTTC,CASSGAAGWFQETQYF
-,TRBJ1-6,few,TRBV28,TGTGCCAGCAGAACGGACTTACCCAATTCACCCCTCCACTTT,CASRTDLPNSPLHF
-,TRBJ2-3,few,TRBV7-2,TGTGCCAGCGGGGAGAGCACAGATACGCAGTATTTT,CASGESTDTQYF
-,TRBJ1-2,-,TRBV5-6,TGTGCCAGCAGCTTCGGGACATCCCAAGCGGACTATGGCTACACCTTC,CASSFGTSQADYGYTF
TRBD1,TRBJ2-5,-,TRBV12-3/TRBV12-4,TGTGCCAGCAGTTTATGGGACAGACCCCAAGAGACCCAGTACTTC,CASSLWDRPQETQYF
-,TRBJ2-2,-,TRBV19,TGTGCCAGTAGTCGCCCGGGACGTAGAACCGGGGAGCTGTTTTTT,CASSRPGRRTGELFF
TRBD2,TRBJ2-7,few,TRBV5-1,TGCGCCAGCAGCTTGCGCGGCAGGGGACTAGCCTTAACCTACGAGCAGTACTTC,CASSLRGRGLALTYEQYF
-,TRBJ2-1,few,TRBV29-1,TGCAGCGTTGAAGTACGGTGGGGTGAGCAGTTCTTC,CSVEVRWGEQFF
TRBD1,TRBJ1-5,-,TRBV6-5,TGTGCCAGCACCCCGGGACAGGGACATCAGCCCCAGCATTTT,CASTPGQGHQPQHF
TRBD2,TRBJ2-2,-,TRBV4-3,TGCGCCAGCAGCCAATCCCGAGCGGGGCCCAGCGGGGAGCTGTTTTTT,CASSQSRAGPSGELFF
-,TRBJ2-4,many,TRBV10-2,TGCGCCAGCGCCGAGGGGGGCTTAGCCAAAAACATTCAGTACTTC,CASAEGGLAKNIQYF
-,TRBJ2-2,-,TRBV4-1,TGCGCCAGCAGCCACAGGGACGCAACCGGGGAGCTGTTTTTT,CASSHRDATGELFF
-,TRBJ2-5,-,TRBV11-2,TGTGCCAGCAGCTTAGCCCTCTTAAAAGAGACCCAGTACTTC,CASSLALLKETQYF
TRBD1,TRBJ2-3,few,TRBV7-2,TGTGCCAGCAGCCGGGACAGATGGGCAGATACGCAGTATTTT,CASSRDRWADTQYF
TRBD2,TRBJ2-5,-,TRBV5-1,TGCGCCAGCAGCCCGCTTACCGTGGGACTAGCGGGATTTGGGGAGACCCAGTACTTC,CASSPLTVGLAGFGETQYF
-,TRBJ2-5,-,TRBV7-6,TGTGCCAGCACCCCTCTGGGGGAAGAGACCCAGTACTTC,CASTPLGEETQYF
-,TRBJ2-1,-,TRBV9,TGTGCCAGCAGCGGAGACACGCACAATGAGCAGTTCTTC,CASSGDTHNEQFF
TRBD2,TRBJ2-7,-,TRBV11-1,TGTGCCAGCAGCTTTAGCGGGGGAGACTCCTACGAGCAGTACTTC,CASSFSGGDSYEQYF
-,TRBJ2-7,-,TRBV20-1,TGCAGTGCTAGAGTAACAGGGCGGTACGAGCAGTACTTC,CSARVTGRYEQYF
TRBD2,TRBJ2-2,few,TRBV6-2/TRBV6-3,TGTGCCAGCAGTACACGGACTAGCGGGAGGGTCGGGGAGCTGTTTTTT,CASSTRTSGRVGELFF
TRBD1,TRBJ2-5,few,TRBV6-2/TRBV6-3,TGTGCCAGCAGTTCGACAGGGCTGGAGACCCAGTACTTC,CASSSTGLETQYF
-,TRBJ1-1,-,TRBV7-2,TGTGCCAGCAGCTTTGACGGCCTACGTACTGAAGCTTTCTTT,CASSFDGLRTEAFF
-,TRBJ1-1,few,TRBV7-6,TGTGCCAGCAGCTTCAAAAAAGAAGCTTTCTTT,CASSFKKEAFF
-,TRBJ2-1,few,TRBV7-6,TGTGCCAGCAGCTTAGCGGGGGAAATACCGGATGAGCAGTTCTTC,CASSLAGEIPDEQFF
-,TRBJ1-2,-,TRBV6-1,TGTGCCAGCACCCTACCGCCCGGGACCCAAGCTAACTATGGCTACACCTTC,CASTLPPGTQANYGYTF
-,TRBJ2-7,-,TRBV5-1,TGCGCCAGCACCCCGGGGGCTAGCCACTCCTACGAGCAGTACTTC,CASTPGASHSYEQYF